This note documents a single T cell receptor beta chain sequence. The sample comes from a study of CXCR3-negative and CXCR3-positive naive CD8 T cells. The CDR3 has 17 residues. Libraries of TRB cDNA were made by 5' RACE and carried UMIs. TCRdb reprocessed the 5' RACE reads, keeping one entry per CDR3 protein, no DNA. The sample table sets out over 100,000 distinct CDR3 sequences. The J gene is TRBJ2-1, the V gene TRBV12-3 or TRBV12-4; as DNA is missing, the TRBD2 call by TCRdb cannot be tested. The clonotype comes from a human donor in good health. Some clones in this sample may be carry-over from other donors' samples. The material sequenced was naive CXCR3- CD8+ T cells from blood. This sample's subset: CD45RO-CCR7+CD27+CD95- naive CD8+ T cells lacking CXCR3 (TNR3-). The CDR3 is CASSPSLLAGEYNEQFF.